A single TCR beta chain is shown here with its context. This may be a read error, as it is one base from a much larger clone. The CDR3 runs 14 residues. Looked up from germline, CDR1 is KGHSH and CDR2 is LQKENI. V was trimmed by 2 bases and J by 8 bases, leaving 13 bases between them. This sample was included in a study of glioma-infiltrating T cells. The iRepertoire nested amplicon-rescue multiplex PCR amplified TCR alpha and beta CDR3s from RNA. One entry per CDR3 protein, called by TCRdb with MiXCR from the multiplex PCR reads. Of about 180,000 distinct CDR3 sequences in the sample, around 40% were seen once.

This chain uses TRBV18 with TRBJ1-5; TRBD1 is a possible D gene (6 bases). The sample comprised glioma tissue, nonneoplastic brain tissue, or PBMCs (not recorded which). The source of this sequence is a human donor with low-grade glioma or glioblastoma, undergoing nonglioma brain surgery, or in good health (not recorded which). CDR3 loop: CASSPGGLSKPQHF. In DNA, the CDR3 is TGTGCCAGCTCACCAGGGGGCCTCAGTAAGCCCCAGCATTTT.